This T cell receptor (beta chain) was obtained from a study of neurological immune-mediated disorders. General study findings and limits: Patients with HTLV-1-associated myelopathy showed the most TCR clonal expansion. Those with multiple sclerosis showed the least, falling below healthy controls. Expanded clones shared no identical CDR3 amino acid sequences across subjects, which suggested private TCR-beta repertoires in all groups.

The team produced cDNA through 5'RACE using 10-nucleotide random UMIs. TCRdb recomputed calls from the 5' RACE reads with MiXCR, one row per CDR3 protein. The table has more than 70,000 distinct CDR3 sequences, approximately 10% seen once. The V end was cut by 0 bases, the J end by 8 bases, with 9 bases between. Germline V gene data show CDR1 as SGHRS and CDR2 as YFSETQ. The CDR3 has 13 residues. This clonotype has ten or more counts. Its specificity is unknown. V usage is TRBV5-1 and J usage is TRBJ2-1, with a weak D call TRBD1 (5 bases). The sample comprised PBMCs. The clonotype comes from a man aged 35 to 55 in good health. CDR3: CASSLGRVDEQFF. The CDR3 nucleotides are TGCGCCAGCAGCTTGGGCAGGGTCGATGAGCAGTTCTTC. Supplemented by reference TRBV5-1 and TRBJ2-1, the full variable domain reads KAGVTQTPRYLIKTRGQQVTLSCSPISGHRSVSWYQQTPGQGLQFLFEYFSETQRNKGNFPGRFSGRQFSNSRSEMNVSTLELGDSALYLCASSLGRVDEQFFGPGTRLTVL.